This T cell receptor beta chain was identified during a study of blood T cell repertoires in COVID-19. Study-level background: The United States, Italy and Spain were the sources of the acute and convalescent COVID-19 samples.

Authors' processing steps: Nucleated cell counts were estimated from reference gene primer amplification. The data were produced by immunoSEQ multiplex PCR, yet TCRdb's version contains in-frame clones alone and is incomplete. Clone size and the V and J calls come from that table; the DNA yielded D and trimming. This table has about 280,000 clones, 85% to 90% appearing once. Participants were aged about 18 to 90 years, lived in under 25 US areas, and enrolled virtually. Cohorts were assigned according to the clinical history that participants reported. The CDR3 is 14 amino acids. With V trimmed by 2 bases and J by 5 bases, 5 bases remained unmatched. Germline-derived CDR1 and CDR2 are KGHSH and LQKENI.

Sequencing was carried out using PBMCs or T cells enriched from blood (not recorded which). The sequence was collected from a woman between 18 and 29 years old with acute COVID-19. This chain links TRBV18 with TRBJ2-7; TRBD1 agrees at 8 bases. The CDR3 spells CASSPFDRGHEQYF. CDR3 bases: TGTGCCAGCTCACCATTCGACAGGGGCCACGAGCAGTACTTC.